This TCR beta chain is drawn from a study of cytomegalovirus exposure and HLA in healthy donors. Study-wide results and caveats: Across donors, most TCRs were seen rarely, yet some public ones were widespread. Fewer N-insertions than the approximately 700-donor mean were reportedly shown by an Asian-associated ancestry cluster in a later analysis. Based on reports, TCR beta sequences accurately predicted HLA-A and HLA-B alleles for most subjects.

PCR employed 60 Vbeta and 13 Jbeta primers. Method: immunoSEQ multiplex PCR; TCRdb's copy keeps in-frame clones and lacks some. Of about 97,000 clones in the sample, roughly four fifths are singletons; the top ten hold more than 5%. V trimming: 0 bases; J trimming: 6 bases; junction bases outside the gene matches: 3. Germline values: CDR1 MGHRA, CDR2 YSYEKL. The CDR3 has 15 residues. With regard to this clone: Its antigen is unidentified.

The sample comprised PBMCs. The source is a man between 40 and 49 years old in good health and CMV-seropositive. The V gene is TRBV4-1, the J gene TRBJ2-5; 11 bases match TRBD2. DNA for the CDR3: TGCGCCAGCAGCCAAGAGCTAGCGGGAGGACAGACCCAGTACTTC. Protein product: CASSQELAGGQTQYF.